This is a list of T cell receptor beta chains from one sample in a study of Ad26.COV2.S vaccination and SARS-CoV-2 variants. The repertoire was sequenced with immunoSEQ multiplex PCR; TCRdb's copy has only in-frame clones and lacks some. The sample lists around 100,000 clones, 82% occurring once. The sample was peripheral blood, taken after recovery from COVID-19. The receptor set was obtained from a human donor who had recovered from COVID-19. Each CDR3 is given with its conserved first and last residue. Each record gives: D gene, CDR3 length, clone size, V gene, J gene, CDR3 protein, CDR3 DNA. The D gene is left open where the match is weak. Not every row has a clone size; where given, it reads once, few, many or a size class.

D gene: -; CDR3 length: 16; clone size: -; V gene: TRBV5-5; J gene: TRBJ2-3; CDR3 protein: CASSFSRAESTDTQYF; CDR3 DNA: TGTGCCAGCAGCTTTTCCCGAGCGGAGTCCACAGATACGCAGTATTTT
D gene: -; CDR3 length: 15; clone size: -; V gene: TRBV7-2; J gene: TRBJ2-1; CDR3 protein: CASRQPGQIYNEQFF; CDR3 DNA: TGTGCCAGCAGACAACCGGGACAAATCTACAATGAGCAGTTCTTC
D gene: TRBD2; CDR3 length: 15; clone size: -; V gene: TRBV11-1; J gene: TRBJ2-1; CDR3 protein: CASMNLAGPYNEQFF; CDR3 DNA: TGTGCCAGCATGAATCTAGCGGGACCTTACAATGAGCAGTTCTTC
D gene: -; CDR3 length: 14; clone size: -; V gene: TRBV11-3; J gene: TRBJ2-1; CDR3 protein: CASSLSGSYNEQFF; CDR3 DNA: TGTGCCAGCAGCCTTAGCGGATCCTACAATGAGCAGTTCTTC
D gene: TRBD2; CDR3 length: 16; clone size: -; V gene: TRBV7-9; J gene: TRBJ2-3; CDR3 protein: CASSNRLAGGPDTQYF; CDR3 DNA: TGTGCCAGCAGCAACAGACTAGCGGGAGGGCCGGATACGCAGTATTTT
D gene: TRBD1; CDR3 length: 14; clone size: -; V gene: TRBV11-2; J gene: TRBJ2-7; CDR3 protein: CASSLGQGALEQYF; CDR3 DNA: TGTGCCAGCAGCTTAGGCCAGGGGGCGCTCGAGCAGTACTTC
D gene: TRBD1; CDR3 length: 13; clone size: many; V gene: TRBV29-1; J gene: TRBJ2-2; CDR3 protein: CSVRQGVTGELFF; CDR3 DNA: TGCAGCGTTCGGCAGGGGGTCACCGGGGAGCTGTTTTTT
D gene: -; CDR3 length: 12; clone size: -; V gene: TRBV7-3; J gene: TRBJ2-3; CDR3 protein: CASSPDTDTQYF; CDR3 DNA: TGTGCCAGCAGCCCCGACACAGATACGCAGTATTTT
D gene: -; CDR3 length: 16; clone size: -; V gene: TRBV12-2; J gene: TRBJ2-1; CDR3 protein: CASRRLLAGVGNEQFF; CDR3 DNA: TGTGCAAGTCGCCGTCTTCTAGCGGGAGTTGGGAATGAGCAGTTCTTC
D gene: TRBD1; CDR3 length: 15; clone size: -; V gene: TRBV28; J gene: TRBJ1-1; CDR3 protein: CASSLAGTGQGEAFF; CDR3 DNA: TGTGCCAGCAGTCTCGCCGGGACAGGACAAGGTGAAGCTTTCTTT
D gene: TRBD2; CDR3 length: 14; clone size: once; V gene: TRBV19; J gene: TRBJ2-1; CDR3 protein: CASSSLAGEYEQFF; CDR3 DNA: TGTGCCAGTAGTTCTCTAGCGGGCGAATATGAGCAGTTCTTC
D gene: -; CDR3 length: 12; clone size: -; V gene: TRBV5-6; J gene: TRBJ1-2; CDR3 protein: CASSLGFGGYTF; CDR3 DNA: TGTGCCAGCAGCTTGGGGTTTGGTGGCTACACCTTC
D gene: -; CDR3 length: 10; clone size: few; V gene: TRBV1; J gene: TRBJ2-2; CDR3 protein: CTSSPGELFF; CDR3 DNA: TGCACCAGCAGCCCCGGGGAGCTGTTTTTT
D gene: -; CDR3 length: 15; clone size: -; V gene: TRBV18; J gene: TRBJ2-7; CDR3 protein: CASSPSHDKDDEQYF; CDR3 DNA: TGTGCCAGCTCACCATCCCACGACAAGGATGACGAGCAGTACTTC
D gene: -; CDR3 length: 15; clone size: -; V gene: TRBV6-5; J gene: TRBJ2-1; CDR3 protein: CASRKAGSMGNEQFF; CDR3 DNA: TGTGCCAGCAGGAAAGCGGGCTCCATGGGGAATGAGCAGTTCTTC
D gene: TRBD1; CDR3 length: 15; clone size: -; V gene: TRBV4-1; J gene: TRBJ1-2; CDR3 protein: CASSQARGEGYGYTF; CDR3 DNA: TGCGCCAGCAGCCAGGCCAGGGGGGAGGGCTATGGCTACACCTTC
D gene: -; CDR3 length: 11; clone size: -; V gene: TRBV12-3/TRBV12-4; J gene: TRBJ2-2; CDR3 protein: CASYWAGELFF; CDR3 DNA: TGTGCCAGCTATTGGGCCGGGGAGCTGTTTTTT
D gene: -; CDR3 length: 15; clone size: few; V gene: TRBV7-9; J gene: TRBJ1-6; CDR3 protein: CASSLERSYNSPLHF; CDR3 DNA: TGTGCCAGCAGCTTAGAACGGTCCTATAATTCACCCCTCCACTTT
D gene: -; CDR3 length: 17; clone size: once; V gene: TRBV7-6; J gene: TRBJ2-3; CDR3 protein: CASSLATTGMGTDTQYF; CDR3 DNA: TGTGCCAGCAGCTTAGCGACCACAGGGATGGGGACAGATACGCAGTATTTT
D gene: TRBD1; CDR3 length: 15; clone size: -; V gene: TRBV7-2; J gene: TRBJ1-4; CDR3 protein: CASSSQTGGNEKLFF; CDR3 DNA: TGTGCCAGCAGCTCCCAGACAGGGGGGAATGAAAAACTGTTTTTT
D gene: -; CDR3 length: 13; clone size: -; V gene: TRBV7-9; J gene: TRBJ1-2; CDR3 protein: CASSTGTHYGYTF; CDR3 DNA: TGTGCCAGCAGTACCGGGACTCACTATGGCTACACCTTC
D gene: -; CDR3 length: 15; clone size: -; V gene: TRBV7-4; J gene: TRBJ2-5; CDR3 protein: CASSLRQEGQETQYF; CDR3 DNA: TGTGCCAGCAGCCTTCGACAGGAGGGGCAAGAGACCCAGTACTTC
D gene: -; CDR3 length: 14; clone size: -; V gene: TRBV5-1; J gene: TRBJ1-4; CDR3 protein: CASSRGGTNEKLFF; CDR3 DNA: TGCGCCAGCAGCCGCGGGGGGACTAATGAAAAACTGTTTTTT
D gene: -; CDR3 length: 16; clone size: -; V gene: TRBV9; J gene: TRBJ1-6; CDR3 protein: CASSVGTSSYNSPLHF; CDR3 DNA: TGTGCCAGCAGCGTAGGGACGAGCTCCTATAATTCACCCCTCCACTTT
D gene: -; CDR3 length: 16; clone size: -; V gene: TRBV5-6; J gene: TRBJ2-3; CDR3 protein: CASSWGAGWGTDTQYF; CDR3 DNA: TGTGCCAGCAGCTGGGGGGCAGGGTGGGGCACAGATACGCAGTATTTT
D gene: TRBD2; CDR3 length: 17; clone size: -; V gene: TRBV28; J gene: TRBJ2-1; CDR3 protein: CASSFETPGTSRNEQFF; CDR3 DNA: TGTGCCAGCAGTTTCGAGACTCCCGGGACTAGCAGGAATGAGCAGTTCTTC
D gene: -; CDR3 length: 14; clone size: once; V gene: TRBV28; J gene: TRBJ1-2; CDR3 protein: CATPGVTSKDGYTF; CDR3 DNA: TGTGCCACCCCGGGGGTGACGTCCAAGGATGGCTACACCTTC
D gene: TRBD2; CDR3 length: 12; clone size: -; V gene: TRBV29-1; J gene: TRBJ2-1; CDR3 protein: CSSRTSGNEQFF; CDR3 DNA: TGCAGCTCACGGACTAGCGGGAATGAGCAGTTCTTC
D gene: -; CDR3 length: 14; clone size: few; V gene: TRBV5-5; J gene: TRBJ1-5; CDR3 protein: CASSLAGIAQPQHF; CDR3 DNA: TGTGCCAGCAGCTTGGCGGGAATAGCGCAGCCCCAGCATTTT
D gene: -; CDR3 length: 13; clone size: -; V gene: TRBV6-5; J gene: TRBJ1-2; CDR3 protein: CASSRQPSYGYTF; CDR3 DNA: TGTGCCAGCAGCCGACAGCCTAGCTATGGCTACACCTTC
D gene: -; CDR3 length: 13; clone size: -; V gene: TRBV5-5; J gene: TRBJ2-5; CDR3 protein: CASSLLQQETQYF; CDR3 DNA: TGTGCCAGCAGCTTACTACAGCAAGAGACCCAGTACTTC
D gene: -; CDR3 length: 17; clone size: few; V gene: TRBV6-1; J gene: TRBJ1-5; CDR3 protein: CASSEDVGPSYNQPQHF; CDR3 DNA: TGTGCCAGCAGTGAAGATGTGGGACCATCTTACAATCAGCCCCAGCATTTT
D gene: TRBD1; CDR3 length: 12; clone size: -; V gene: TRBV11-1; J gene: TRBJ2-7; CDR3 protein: CASQTGGTEQYF; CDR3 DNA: TGTGCCAGCCAGACAGGGGGCACCGAGCAGTACTTC
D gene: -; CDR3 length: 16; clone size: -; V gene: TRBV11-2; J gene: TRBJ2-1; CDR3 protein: CASSLAGAKSYNKQFF; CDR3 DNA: TGTGCCAGCAGCTTAGCCGGGGCCAAGTCCTACAATAAGCAGTTCTTC
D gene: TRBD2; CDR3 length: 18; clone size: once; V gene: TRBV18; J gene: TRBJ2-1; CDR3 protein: CASSQEIGLAGVNNEQFF; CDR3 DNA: TGTGCCAGCTCACAGGAAATTGGCCTAGCGGGAGTTAACAATGAGCAGTTCTTC
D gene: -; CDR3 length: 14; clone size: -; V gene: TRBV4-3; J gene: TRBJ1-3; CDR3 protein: CASSQGTVGNTIYF; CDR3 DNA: TGCGCCAGCAGCCAAGGGACAGTAGGAAACACCATATATTTT
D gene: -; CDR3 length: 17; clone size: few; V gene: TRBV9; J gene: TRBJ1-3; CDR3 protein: CASSPRGGATSGNTIYF; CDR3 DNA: TGTGCCAGCAGCCCCCGAGGAGGGGCCACCTCTGGAAACACCATATATTTT
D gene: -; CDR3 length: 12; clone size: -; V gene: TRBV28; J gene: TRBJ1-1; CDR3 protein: CASVRASTEAFF; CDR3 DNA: TGTGCCAGCGTTAGGGCTTCCACTGAAGCTTTCTTT
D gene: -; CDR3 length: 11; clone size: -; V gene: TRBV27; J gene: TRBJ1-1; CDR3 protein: CASSTYGKAFF; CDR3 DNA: TGTGCCAGCAGTACATACGGTAAAGCTTTCTTT
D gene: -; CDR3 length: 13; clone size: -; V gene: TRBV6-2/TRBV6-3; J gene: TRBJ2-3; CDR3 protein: CASSYSRADTQYF; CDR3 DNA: TGTGCCAGCAGTTACTCGAGGGCAGATACGCAGTATTTT
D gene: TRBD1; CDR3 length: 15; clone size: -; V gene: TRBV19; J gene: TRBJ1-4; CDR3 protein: CASSMTGTGYEKLFF; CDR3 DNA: TGTGCCAGTAGTATGACCGGGACAGGGTATGAAAAACTGTTTTTT
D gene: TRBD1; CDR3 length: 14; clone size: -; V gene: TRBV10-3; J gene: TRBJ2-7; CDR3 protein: CAISESNTGGEQYF; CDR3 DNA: TGTGCCATCAGTGAGTCTAATACAGGGGGCGAGCAGTACTTC
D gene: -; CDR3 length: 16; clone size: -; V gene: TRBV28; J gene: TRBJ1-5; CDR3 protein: CASSLRFGGSNQPQHF; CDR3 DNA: TGTGCCAGCAGTTTACGGTTTGGGGGTAGCAATCAGCCCCAGCATTTT
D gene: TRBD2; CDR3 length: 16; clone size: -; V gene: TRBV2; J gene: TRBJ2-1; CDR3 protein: CASSDGGRTKYNEQFF; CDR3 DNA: TGTGCCAGCAGTGATGGCGGGAGGACTAAGTACAATGAGCAGTTCTTC
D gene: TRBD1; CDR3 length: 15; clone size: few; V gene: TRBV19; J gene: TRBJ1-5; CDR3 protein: CASSTGQGGGQPQHF; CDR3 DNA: TGTGCCAGTAGCACAGGACAGGGAGGTGGACAGCCCCAGCATTTT
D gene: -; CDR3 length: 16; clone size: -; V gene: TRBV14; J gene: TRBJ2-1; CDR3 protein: CASSQDLGAAYNEQFF; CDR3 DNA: TGTGCCAGCAGCCAAGATCTCGGGGCGGCCTACAATGAGCAGTTCTTC
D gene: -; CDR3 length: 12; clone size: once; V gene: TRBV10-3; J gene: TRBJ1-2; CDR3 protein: CAISEVVGGYTF; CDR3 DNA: TGTGCCATCAGTGAGGTCGTGGGGGGCTACACCTTC
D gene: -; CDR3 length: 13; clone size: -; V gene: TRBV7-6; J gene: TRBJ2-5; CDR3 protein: CASSLGGWETQYF; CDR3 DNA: TGTGCCAGCAGCTTAGGCGGGTGGGAGACCCAGTACTTC
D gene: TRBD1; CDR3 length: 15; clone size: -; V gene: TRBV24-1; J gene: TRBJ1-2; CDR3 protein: CATRGWTGFNYGYTF; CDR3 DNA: TGTGCCACCAGGGGATGGACAGGCTTTAACTATGGCTACACCTTC
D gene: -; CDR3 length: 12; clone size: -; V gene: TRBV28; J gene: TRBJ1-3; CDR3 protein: CASSGSQATIYF; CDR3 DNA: TGTGCCAGCAGCGGCAGTCAAGCGACCATATATTTT